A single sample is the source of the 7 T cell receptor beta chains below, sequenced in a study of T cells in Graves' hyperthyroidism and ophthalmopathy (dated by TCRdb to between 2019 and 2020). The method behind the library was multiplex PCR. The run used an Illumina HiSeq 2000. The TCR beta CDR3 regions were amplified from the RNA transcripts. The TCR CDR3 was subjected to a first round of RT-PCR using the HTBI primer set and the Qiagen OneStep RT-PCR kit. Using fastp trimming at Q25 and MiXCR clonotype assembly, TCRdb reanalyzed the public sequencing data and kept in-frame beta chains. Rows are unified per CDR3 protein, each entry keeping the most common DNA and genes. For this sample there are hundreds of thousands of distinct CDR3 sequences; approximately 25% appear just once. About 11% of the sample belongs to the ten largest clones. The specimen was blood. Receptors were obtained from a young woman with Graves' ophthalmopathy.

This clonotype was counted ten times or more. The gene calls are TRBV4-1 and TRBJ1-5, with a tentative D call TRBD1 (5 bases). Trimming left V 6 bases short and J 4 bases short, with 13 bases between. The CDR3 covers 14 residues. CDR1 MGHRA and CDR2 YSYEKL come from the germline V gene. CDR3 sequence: CASSPDSTNQPQHF. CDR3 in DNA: TGCGCCAGCAGTCCTGACAGCACAAATCAGCCCCAGCATTTT.

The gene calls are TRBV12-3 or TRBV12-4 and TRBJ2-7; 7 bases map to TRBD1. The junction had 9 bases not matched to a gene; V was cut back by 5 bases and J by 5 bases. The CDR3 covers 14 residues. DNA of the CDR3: TGTGCCAGCAGTCCTCCGACAGGGACCCACGAGCAGTACTTC. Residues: CASSPPTGTHEQYF.

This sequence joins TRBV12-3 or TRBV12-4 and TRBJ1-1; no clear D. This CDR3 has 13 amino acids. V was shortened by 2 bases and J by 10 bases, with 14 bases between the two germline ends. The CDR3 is CASSLTGPNGAFF. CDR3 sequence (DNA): TGTGCCAGCAGTTTAACTGGGCCTAACGGAGCTTTCTTT.

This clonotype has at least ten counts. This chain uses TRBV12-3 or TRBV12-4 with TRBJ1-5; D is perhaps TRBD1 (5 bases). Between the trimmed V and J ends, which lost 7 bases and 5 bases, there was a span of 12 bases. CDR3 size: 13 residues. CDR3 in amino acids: CASKRTGDQPQHF. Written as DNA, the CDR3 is TGTGCCAGCAAAAGGACGGGGGATCAGCCCCAGCATTTT.

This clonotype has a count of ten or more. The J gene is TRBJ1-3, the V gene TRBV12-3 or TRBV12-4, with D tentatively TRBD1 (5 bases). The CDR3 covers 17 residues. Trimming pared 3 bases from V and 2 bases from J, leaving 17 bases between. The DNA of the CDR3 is TGTGCCAGCAGTTTTAAGAGAGGGGCAGGGACTGGAAACACCATATATTTT. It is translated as CASSFKRGAGTGNTIYF.

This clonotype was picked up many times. The CDR3 DNA sequence: TGTGCCAGCAGTTTAGTAGCGGGGGCCGGGGAGCTGTTTTTT. Protein: CASSLVAGAGELFF. This chain connects TRBV12-3 or TRBV12-4 to TRBJ2-2; 9 bases fit TRBD2. The CDR3 sequence is 14 residues long. The J segment lost 6 bases and the V segment lost 1 base, leaving 0 bases of the junction unmatched.

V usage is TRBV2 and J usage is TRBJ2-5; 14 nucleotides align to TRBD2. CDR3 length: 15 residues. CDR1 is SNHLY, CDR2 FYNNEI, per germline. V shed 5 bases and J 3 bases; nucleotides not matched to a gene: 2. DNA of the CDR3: TGTGCCAGCAGTACGGGACTAGCGGGGGAAGAGACCCAGTACTTC. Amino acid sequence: CASSTGLAGEETQYF.